Included here is one T cell receptor beta chain sequence, with context. With UMIs, 5'RACE template switching was used to make TCR beta cDNA. Reprocessing the 5' RACE reads, TCRdb reports a single entry for every CDR3 protein and omits DNA. This sample contains around 100,000 distinct CDR3 sequences. This CDR3 contains 14 residues. The germline V gene has CDR1 DFQATT and CDR2 SNEGSKA (reference sequence). This entry is derived from a study of T cells expressing NK-cell markers. At the level of the study: Out of eight donors sequenced, seven tested HCMV-seropositive and the remaining one seronegative.

The TCR originated in a woman aged 18 to 75 in good health. V usage is TRBV20-1 and J usage is TRBJ2-5; TCRdb gives TRBD1 as the D gene, but with no DNA this cannot be confirmed. The sample consisted of blood T cells: a sorted CD56 or NKG2C T cell subset, CD4+ or CD8+ T cells, or bulk PBMC T cells (not recorded which). Here the CDR3 reads CSAARGEYQETQYF.